These T cell receptor beta chains were read from a single sample in a study of CD8 T cells in ankylosing spondylitis. MiXCR was run by TCRdb on the 5' RACE reads, yielding one entry per CDR3 protein. The sample has 150,000 to 200,000 distinct CDR3 sequences, about 18% seen once. The source material was blood, either unsorted or a sorted T cell fraction (not recorded which). The receptors originated from a male donor with ankylosing spondylitis or in good health (not recorded which). Each CDR3 is given with its conserved first and last residue. D genes are given only for firm matches. Clone size, where shown, is once, few, many, or a class for clones that have expanded.

>TRBJ2-7|.|TRBV5-1|many
TGCGCCAGCAGCTTGTTGCCGGATTCCTACGAGCAGTACTTC
CASSLLPDSYEQYF
>TRBJ2-3|.|TRBV6-5|once
TGTGCCAGCAGTTACGAGCGACTATATGCGCAGTATTTT
CASSYERLYAQYF
>TRBJ2-2|TRBD2|TRBV5-1|few
TGCGCCAGCAGCTGGACAGGGACTAGCGGGCACGCGAACACCGGGGAGCTGTTTTTT
CASSWTGTSGHANTGELFF
>TRBJ1-1|.|TRBV5-1|many
TGCGCCAGCAGCTTGGCCGTTGGGTCCACTGAAGCTTTCTTT
CASSLAVGSTEAFF
>TRBJ2-5|TRBD2|TRBV5-1|many
TGCGCCAGCAGACTAGCGGAAACCCTAGAGACCCAGTACTTC
CASRLAETLETQYF
>TRBJ2-3|.|TRBV28|many
TGTGCCAGCAGGAACCGGGGCTCCCGCACAGATACGCAGTATTTT
CASRNRGSRTDTQYF
>TRBJ1-5|.|TRBV12-3/TRBV12-4|few
TGTGCCAGCAGTTCGCTACGGAGGGAGCCCCAGCATTTT
CASSSLRREPQHF
>TRBJ2-1|.|TRBV28|few
TGTGCCAGCAGCCCTACTCGGTCCAAAAATGAGCAGTTCTTC
CASSPTRSKNEQFF
>TRBJ2-7|.|TRBV5-6|.
TGTGTCAGCAGCGTAGTCAGGATGGGCGAGCAGTACTTC
CVSSVVRMGEQYF
>TRBJ1-6|.|TRBV20-1|many
TGCAGTGCTAGCCCCGGGACGGATAATTCACCCCTCCACTTT
CSASPGTDNSPLHF
>TRBJ2-3|.|TRBV7-2|few
TGTGCCAGCAGCTCCCAGGGCTCCTGGGCAGATACGCAGTATTTT
CASSSQGSWADTQYF
>TRBJ2-4|.|TRBV5-4|.
TGTGCCTACAAGTCGGGACCCAAAAACATTCAGTACTTC
CAYKSGPKNIQYF
>TRBJ2-3|.|TRBV5-1|few
TGCGCCAGCAGCTTGTCGGGCCAACAAGATACGCAGTATTTT
CASSLSGQQDTQYF
>TRBJ2-3|TRBD2|TRBV7-6|few
TGTGCTACGGGGGGAGATACAGATACGCAGTATTTT
CATGGDTDTQYF
>TRBJ2-1|TRBD2|TRBV12-3/TRBV12-4|.
TGTGCCAGCAGTTGGAGCGGGAGGCCCTACAATGAGCAGTTCTTC
CASSWSGRPYNEQFF
>TRBJ2-3|.|TRBV9|.
TGTGCCAGCAGCGGTTTCCAGGGAGGCACAGATACGCAGTATTTT
CASSGFQGGTDTQYF
>TRBJ2-2|.|TRBV20-1|many
TGCAGTGCTAGAGATCTTGGATCCGGGGGGAACACCGGGGAGCTGTTTTTT
CSARDLGSGGNTGELFF
>TRBJ2-2|.|TRBV19|few
TGTGCCAGTAGCGGTGTGGGAACCGGGGAGCTGTTTTTT
CASSGVGTGELFF
>TRBJ2-4|TRBD2|TRBV5-6|few
TGTGCCAGCAGCTTGGGATCCCAGCGGGAGGAAACCAAAAACATTCAGTACTTC
CASSLGSQREETKNIQYF
>TRBJ2-3|TRBD1|TRBV3-1|.
TGTGCCAGCAGCCAGCAGACAGGGGGCGCCGGGAATACGCAGTATTTT
CASSQQTGGAGNTQYF
>TRBJ1-3|.|TRBV29-1|few
TGCAGCGTTGCAACTATGTTATCCGGGACGCAAGGAAACACCATATATTTT
CSVATMLSGTQGNTIYF
>TRBJ1-1|.|TRBV20-1|few
TGCAGTGCTGTCTCGCCCCCCCAGAACACTGAAGCTTTCTTT
CSAVSPPQNTEAFF
>TRBJ2-7|.|TRBV7-2|once
TGTGCCAGCAGCCAACAAGTCGGAGAAAGGCAGTACTTC
CASSQQVGERQYF
>TRBJ1-2|TRBD1|TRBV5-1|many
TGCGCCAGCAGCAGATCGGGACAGGGTTTGTTCGATGGCTACACCTTC
CASSRSGQGLFDGYTF
>TRBJ2-1|.|TRBV29-1|many
TGCAGCGTTGAGGCTAGGTTCGACAATGAGCAGTTCTTC
CSVEARFDNEQFF
>TRBJ1-1|.|TRBV6-1|.
TGTGCCAGCAGCGCCTTTAAGGGGGTCACTGAAGCTTTCTTT
CASSAFKGVTEAFF
>TRBJ2-6|TRBD2|TRBV11-2|few
TGTGCCAGCAGCTCGGGAGGTTCTGGGGCCAACGTCCTGACTTTC
CASSSGGSGANVLTF
>TRBJ2-1|TRBD2|TRBV24-1|many
TGTGCCACCAGTGACCGGGGACTAGCGGCCTACAATGAGCAGTTCTTC
CATSDRGLAAYNEQFF
>TRBJ2-2|TRBD2|TRBV12-3/TRBV12-4|few
TGTGCCAGCAGCCCCGGGACTAGCGGGAGGAACACCGGGGAGCTGTTTTTT
CASSPGTSGRNTGELFF
>TRBJ1-4|.|TRBV19|.
TGTGCCAGTAGTAAGACTGGAAATGAAAAACTGTTTTTT
CASSKTGNEKLFF
>TRBJ2-3|TRBD1|TRBV7-3|many
TGTGCCAGCAGCTTAACTCGACAGGGGAGGGATACGCAGTATTTT
CASSLTRQGRDTQYF
>TRBJ2-1|.|TRBV5-4|.
TGTGCCAGCAGCTCCTGGGGAGAAAATGAGCAGTTCTTC
CASSSWGENEQFF
>TRBJ2-5|.|TRBV6-5|.
TGTGCCAGCAGCCGTGGTTCAGGAACCCAGTACTTC
CASSRGSGTQYF
>TRBJ2-5|.|TRBV29-1|.
TGCAGCGTGGAGTCACCGGGACATCGGGGAGAGACCCAGTACTTC
CSVESPGHRGETQYF
>TRBJ2-4|.|TRBV5-1|few
TGCGCCAGCAGCTTAGCAGGGTCGGGCATTCAGTACTTC
CASSLAGSGIQYF
>TRBJ2-5|.|TRBV14|.
TGTGCCAGCAGCCAAGAATTCGGGACTCTAGAGTACTTC
CASSQEFGTLEYF
>TRBJ1-1|.|TRBV10-2|.
TGCGCCAGCAGGGGGGCGAGGAGGGACACTGAAGCTTTCTTT
CASRGARRDTEAFF
>TRBJ1-2|.|TRBV4-2|many
TGTGCCAGCAGCCAGATGGGAGGCTACACCTTC
CASSQMGGYTF
>TRBJ2-1|TRBD2|TRBV20-1|many
TGCAGTGCTAGAAGCGGGCTAGCGGGAATAAATGAGCAGTTCTTC
CSARSGLAGINEQFF
>TRBJ2-3|TRBD1|TRBV11-2|many
TGTGCCAGCAGCATGATGACAGGGTCGGTCACAGATACGCAGTATTTT
CASSMMTGSVTDTQYF
>TRBJ2-1|TRBD2|TRBV20-1|many
TGCAGTGCTAGCGGGAGGGGCAATGAGCAGTTCTTC
CSASGRGNEQFF
>TRBJ2-1|TRBD2|TRBV4-2|many
TGTGCCAGCAGCCCTGGGACTAGCGGGACGTTGAATGAGCAGTTCTTC
CASSPGTSGTLNEQFF
>TRBJ2-3|.|TRBV5-1|many
TGCGCCAGCAGCCCCCGGACCAGCACAGATACGCAGTATTTT
CASSPRTSTDTQYF
>TRBJ2-1|.|TRBV24-1|many
TGTGCCACCAGTGATCCGAGGTCCTATGGCTACAATGAGCAGTTCTTC
CATSDPRSYGYNEQFF
>TRBJ1-5|.|TRBV7-8|few
TGTGCCAGCAGCTTCGGACAGAGCAATCAGCCCCAGCATTTT
CASSFGQSNQPQHF
>TRBJ2-7|TRBD2|TRBV20-1|.
TGCAGTGCTCCCCTCCTAGCGGAATCCGAGCAGTACTTC
CSAPLLAESEQYF
>TRBJ2-2|.|TRBV5-1|many
TGCGCCAGCAGCTTGGCTGCGAACACCGGGGAGCTGTTTTTT
CASSLAANTGELFF
>TRBJ2-2|TRBD2|TRBV27|once
TGTGCCAGCAGTGCCACTAGCGGGAGTATTTCCGGGGAGCTGTTTTTT
CASSATSGSISGELFF
>TRBJ2-5|.|TRBV11-2|many
TGTGCCAGCAGATCCTTGGGGGGCGCAAAGGGAAAAGAGACCCAGTACTTC
CASRSLGGAKGKETQYF
>TRBJ2-1|.|TRBV3-1|.
TGTGCCAGCAGCCAAACGCTAGTGGGGTACAATGAGCAGTTCTTC
CASSQTLVGYNEQFF
>TRBJ1-5|.|TRBV28|many
TGTGCCAGCAGTAGGGGATATAGCAATCAGCCCCAGCATTTT
CASSRGYSNQPQHF
>TRBJ2-1|.|TRBV9|.
TGTGCCAGCGGGCCCCGTGACGGGAGCCTCAATGAGCAGTTCTTC
CASGPRDGSLNEQFF
>TRBJ2-1|.|TRBV9|few
TGTGCCAGCAGCGTATCGGGGTTGGTTGATGAGCAGTTCTTC
CASSVSGLVDEQFF
>TRBJ2-3|.|TRBV7-9|.
TGTGCCAGCAGCTTGAGTGGAGGAGGAGATACGCAGTATTTT
CASSLSGGGDTQYF
>TRBJ2-1|TRBD2|TRBV6-1|few
TGTGCCAGCACATACGGATCGGCGGGAGTCAATGAGCAGTTCTTC
CASTYGSAGVNEQFF
>TRBJ1-4|.|TRBV12-3/TRBV12-4|few
TGTGCCAGCAGTCCGGACAACCCTCCGGGTAAAGAACTGTTTTTT
CASSPDNPPGKELFF
>TRBJ2-1|.|TRBV5-1|many
TGCGCCAGCAGCCGATTTGTAATTTACAATGAGCAGTTCTTC
CASSRFVIYNEQFF
>TRBJ2-7|.|TRBV20-1|many
TGCAGTGCGGGGCGAGGGCCCTCGACCTACGAGCAGTACTTC
CSAGRGPSTYEQYF
>TRBJ2-5|.|TRBV6-2/TRBV6-3|.
TGTGCCAGCAGCCGGACAGTGCGCGGGACCCAGTACTTC
CASSRTVRGTQYF